The 8 T cell receptor beta chains given below trace back to one sample, sequenced in a study of beta chain features in type 1 diabetes. cDNA synthesis used the whole RNA isolate, giving expressed TCRB sequences. The method was immunoSEQ multiplex PCR; TCRdb's version includes in-frame clones alone and lacks a portion of them. The sample records 200,000 to 250,000 clones, approximately 10% being singletons. Input material: central memory CD4+ T cells from blood. The receptors were sampled from a man between 18 and 29 years old in good health.

This clone has a handful of counts. The rearrangement joins TRBV6-6 to TRBJ2-7, with a possible D match to TRBD2 (6 bases). CDR3 length equals 13 residues. Trimming took off 7 bases at V and 7 bases at J, with 17 bases between the two ends. Germline V gives CDR1 MNHNY, CDR2 SVGAGI (reference sequence). The CDR3: CASKQRVSSEQYF. The CDR3 DNA follows: TGTGCCAGCAAGCAGCGGGTGTCGAGTGAGCAGTACTTC.

The rearrangement links TRBV7-2 to TRBJ2-7; 8 nucleotides line up with TRBD1. V trimming: 5 bases; J trimming: 0 bases; junction bases outside the gene matches: 6. The CDR3 runs 15 residues. CDR1 and CDR2 (germline): SGHTA, FQGNSA. CDR3: CASSAPDRASYEQYF. CDR3 nucleotide sequence: TGTGCCAGCAGCGCCCCGGACAGGGCCTCCTACGAGCAGTACTTC.

This clone was recorded many times. The chain links TRBV4-3 to TRBJ2-1; the D gene could be TRBD1 or TRBD2 (5 bases each). Germline V lookup: CDR1 LGHNA, CDR2 YSLEER. This CDR3 region has 16 residues. The V and J ends lost 2 bases and 3 bases respectively, with 14 bases between them. The CDR3 reads CASSQQTGTNYNEQFF. The CDR3 bases are TGCGCCAGCAGCCAACAAACCGGGACCAACTACAATGAGCAGTTCTTC.

This clone was seen more than once but under ten times. For the CDR3, the DNA is TGCGCCAGCAGTCAATCTGGCCCCCCCGTGACAGTTGACTACGAGCAGTACTTC. Encoded protein: CASSQSGPPVTVDYEQYF. This chain connects TRBV23-1 to TRBJ2-7, with a weak D call TRBD1 (5 bases). TRBV23-1 is placed among ORFs of uncertain function. The CDR3 is 18 residues long. V lost 0 bases and J 3 bases, leaving 21 bases between the germline ends.

The V and J genes are TRBV2 and TRBJ1-1, with TRBD1 matching 7 bases. The CDR3 has 13 amino acids. The V gene's germline CDR1 is SNHLY and CDR2 FYNNEI. V was clipped by 6 bases and J by 3 bases; unmatched bases: 4. The CDR3, as DNA: TGTGCCAGCAGACACGACAGGGACACTGAAGCTTTCTTT. It specifies CASRHDRDTEAFF.

This clone was picked up many times. In the same sample, other DNA sequences code for this CDR3. V is TRBV19 and J is TRBJ2-7, with D tentatively TRBD1 or TRBD2 (5 bases each). V lost 1 base, J lost 3 bases, and 10 bases lay in between. Germline CDR1 reads LNHDA; CDR2 reads SQIVND (reference sequence). The CDR3 is 14 residues long. The CDR3 DNA reads TGTGCCAGTAGTATAGTAGGGACCAGCTACGAGCAGTACTTC. Translated, it gives CASSIVGTSYEQYF.

In regard to this clone: Other DNA sequences in this sample translate to the same CDR3. V gene TRBV30 combines with J gene TRBJ2-1, with 7 bases lining up with TRBD1. The V gene end was trimmed by 3 bases and the J gene end by 4 bases; junction bases not matched to a gene: 12. CDR3 length equals 16 residues. Looked up from germline, CDR1 is GTSNPN and CDR2 is SVGIG (reference sequence). DNA of the CDR3: TGTGCCTGGAGGGTAGGGGGCGCGGGCCATTACAATGAGCAGTTCTTC. This sequence encodes CAWRVGGAGHYNEQFF.

J is TRBJ2-7 and V is TRBV9; no clear D. The V end was cut by 0 bases, the J end by 3 bases, with 7 bases between. CDR1 and CDR2 (germline): SGDLS, YYNGEE. This CDR3 region has 13 residues. CDR3 region: CASSVEGDYEQYF. The CDR3 nucleotides read TGTGCCAGCAGCGTAGAGGGTGACTACGAGCAGTACTTC.